Included here is one T cell receptor (beta chain) sequence, with context. Its antigen is still unknown. The data are from a study of T cell repertoires in cytomegalovirus infection. Study results and limitations: Clonotypes of TCR beta that were HLA-C-restricted and CMV-specific dominated the ex vivo response. Totalled public TCR beta family frequency picked out people who carried CMV plus the relevant HLA.

From the reads, TCRdb called clonotypes with MiXCR, one entry per CDR3 protein. The data hold approximately 770,000 distinct CDR3 sequences, with 25% to 30% observed a single time. The CDR3 sequence is 17 residues long. Looked up from germline, CDR1 is SEHNR and CDR2 is FQNEAQ (reference sequence). V dropped 7 bases and J dropped 0; count of bases not matched to a gene: 13. This TCR was sampled from a human donor in good health (CMV status not recorded). Some clones in this sample may be carry-over from other donors' samples. The sample in question was cultured CD8+ T cells from PBMCs, obtained from culture after CMV antigen stimulation. The chain uses TRBV7-9 and TRBJ2-5; TRBD1 matches 8 bases. This chain's CDR3 is CASTLPTRGRNQETQYF. CDR3 in DNA: TGTGCCAGCACCCTTCCCACCAGGGGGCGAAACCAAGAGACCCAGTACTTC.